The rows below give T cell receptor beta chains drawn from one sample of a study of OX40 agonist ivuxolimab in advanced cancers. TCRdb keeps only in-frame clones here, not all; method: immunoSEQ multiplex PCR. Of around 67,000 clones detected, about 80% appear once; the ten largest clones hold around 1.3%. The material sequenced was CD4+ or CD8+ T cells sorted from blood, taken in a trial of the OX40 agonist ivuxolimab. These receptors originate from an adult with an advanced solid tumor such as melanoma, head and neck, liver or kidney cancer. CDR3s include the opening cysteine and the closing phenylalanine or tryptophan. Each record gives: clone size, D gene, V gene, J gene, CDR3 DNA, CDR3 protein. D genes are given only for firm matches. Where a row states a size, it is once, few, many or the class of an expanded clone; other rows omit it.

.	.	TRBV2	TRBJ1-1	TGTGCCAGCAGATCCACTCGGAACACTGAAGCTTTCTTT	CASRSTRNTEAFF
.	TRBD1	TRBV5-1	TRBJ2-7	TGCGCCAGCAGCTTGGTTGGACAGGGCTACGAGCAGTACTTC	CASSLVGQGYEQYF
.	.	TRBV30	TRBJ1-5	TGTGCCTGGAGTGGGGCTCTGAAGGTATCAGCCCAGCATTTT	CAWSGALKVSAQHF
.	TRBD2	TRBV7-9	TRBJ2-7	TGTGCCAGCAGCTTAGGGGCCGGGGGGGTCTACGAGCAGTACTTC	CASSLGAGGVYEQYF
once	.	TRBV18	TRBJ2-5	TGTGCCAGCTCACCACCGGGGGCGGAGACCCAGTACTTC	CASSPPGAETQYF
.	.	TRBV5-5	TRBJ1-2	TGTGCCAGCAGCTTGGAAGAAGGGGCCAACTATGGCTACACCTTC	CASSLEEGANYGYTF
.	.	TRBV6-1	TRBJ2-3	TGTGCCAGCGGCGTAAACCCCTCAAGCACAGATACGCAGTATTTT	CASGVNPSSTDTQYF
.	.	TRBV5-8	TRBJ2-5	TGTGCCAGCAGCTTGGCCCCAGGATATGAGACCCAGTACTTC	CASSLAPGYETQYF
once	.	TRBV4-3	TRBJ2-7	TGCGCCAGCAGCCAAGATGCCCTCCTCCTAGGGTACGAGCAGTACTTC	CASSQDALLLGYEQYF
.	.	TRBV5-1	TRBJ2-7	TGCGCCAGCAGCCTTTTGGCCGAGAGGGCCTACGAGCAGTACTTC	CASSLLAERAYEQYF
.	TRBD2	TRBV7-9	TRBJ2-3	TGTGCCAGCAGCCGGGGTACCGGGACTAGCGGGGACACAGATACGCAGTATTTT	CASSRGTGTSGDTDTQYF
.	TRBD1	TRBV7-2	TRBJ1-1	TGTGCCAGCAGCTTAGCGATGGGACAGGGAGGGATGAACACTGAAGCTTTCTTT	CASSLAMGQGGMNTEAFF
.	.	TRBV15	TRBJ2-4	TGTGCCACCAGGGAGCAAAACATTCAGTACTTC	CATREQNIQYF
.	TRBD2	TRBV5-1	TRBJ2-1	TGCGCCAGCAGCTTGGCCCCGGGACTAGCGGGGCCGGGTACCTACAATGAGCAGTTCTTC	CASSLAPGLAGPGTYNEQFF
.	.	TRBV19	TRBJ2-7	TGTGCCAGTAGTACATCCCGATACGAGCAGTACTTC	CASSTSRYEQYF
.	TRBD2	TRBV4-3	TRBJ2-1	TGCGCCAGCAGCCTCGCCCATGCGGGGGGGCGTAATGAGCAGTTCTTC	CASSLAHAGGRNEQFF
.	TRBD1	TRBV7-7	TRBJ2-1	TGTGCCAGCAGCCCGACGGGACAGTACAATGAGCAGTTCTTC	CASSPTGQYNEQFF
once	.	TRBV5-4	TRBJ1-4	TGTGCCAGCAGCTTTTTTTCCGAAAAACTGTTTTTT	CASSFFSEKLFF
.	TRBD2	TRBV7-7	TRBJ2-7	TGTGCCAGCAGCTCCGGGACTAGTTCCTACGAGCAGTACTTC	CASSSGTSSYEQYF
.	TRBD1	TRBV27	TRBJ1-2	TGTGCCAGCAGCCGGACAGGGAGGGATGGCTACACCTTC	CASSRTGRDGYTF
.	.	TRBV5-1	TRBJ2-5	TGCGCCAGCAGCTTGGAGGGGGGGCTAGCGGACGAGACCCAGTACTTC	CASSLEGGLADETQYF
once	.	TRBV7-3	TRBJ1-2	TGTGCCAGCAGCTTAAGTGACGGGAACTATGGCTACACCTTC	CASSLSDGNYGYTF
.	TRBD1	TRBV19	TRBJ2-2	TGTGCCAGTAGTATCGACTCCGGGACAGGGTTGAACGGGGAGCTGTTTTTT	CASSIDSGTGLNGELFF
.	.	TRBV29-1	TRBJ2-7	TGCAGCGTTGCCTCCGACAGTACCTACGAGCAGTACTTC	CSVASDSTYEQYF
.	.	TRBV2	TRBJ2-7	TGTGCCAGCATGTACAGACTTACTTCCTACGAGCAGTACTTC	CASMYRLTSYEQYF
.	.	TRBV6-1	TRBJ1-2	TGTGCCCTACGGTTCGGGGATTATGGCTACACCTTC	CALRFGDYGYTF
.	.	TRBV5-1	TRBJ2-3	TGCGCCAGCAGCTTGGGCGACCAGAGGGCAGATACGCAGTATTTT	CASSLGDQRADTQYF
few	.	TRBV30	TRBJ1-2	TGTGCCTGGAGGTTCCGTGGCTACACCTTC	CAWRFRGYTF
.	TRBD1	TRBV25-1	TRBJ1-1	TGTGCCAGCAGTCTGACAGGGAAGGCTTTCTTT	CASSLTGKAFF
.	TRBD1	TRBV7-8	TRBJ1-2	TGTGCCAGCAGCCCGGGACAGGATTACTATGGCTACACCTTC	CASSPGQDYYGYTF
many	.	TRBV15	TRBJ2-5	TGTGCCACCAGCAGAGGGCAACCCCGCGGGGAGACCCAGTACTTC	CATSRGQPRGETQYF
.	.	TRBV4-2	TRBJ2-2	TGTGCCAGCAGCCAAGATCGGGACACCGGGGAGCTGTTTTTT	CASSQDRDTGELFF
.	.	TRBV19	TRBJ1-5	TGTGCCAGTAGGTTCCGGGGGTCGGCCAGCAATCAGCCCCAGCATTTT	CASRFRGSASNQPQHF
.	.	TRBV9	TRBJ1-2	TGTGCCAGCAGCGTAGTGGGTCAGCCCTATGGCTACACCTTC	CASSVVGQPYGYTF
once	.	TRBV19	TRBJ2-5	TGTGCCAGTAGTGGGGGACCCCAGGGGACCCAGTACTTC	CASSGGPQGTQYF
few	.	TRBV9	TRBJ2-7	TGTGCCAGCAGCGTAGCTTCGACGGATACCTACGAGCAGTACTTC	CASSVASTDTYEQYF
.	.	TRBV5-1	TRBJ2-5	TGCGCCAGCAGCCAATACCAAGAGACCCAGTACTTC	CASSQYQETQYF
.	.	TRBV6-5	TRBJ2-5	TGTGCCAGCAGTTACTCCAGGGGTCAAGAGACCCAGTACTTC	CASSYSRGQETQYF
.	.	TRBV18	TRBJ2-7	TGTGCCAGCTCTTTGACCGAAGGGCGAGCCTACGAGCAGTACTTC	CASSLTEGRAYEQYF
.	.	TRBV6-1	TRBJ1-4	TGTGCCACCTCGTTGCGACCAACTAATGAAAAACTGTTTTTT	CATSLRPTNEKLFF
.	.	TRBV11-1	TRBJ2-5	TGTGCCAGCAGCCGGACGGGGTTCCAAGAGACCCAGTACTTC	CASSRTGFQETQYF
.	.	TRBV5-1	TRBJ2-3	TGCGCCAGCAGCTTGGAGCAGGGATTAGATACGCAGTATTTT	CASSLEQGLDTQYF
.	.	TRBV5-6	TRBJ2-5	TGTGCCAGCAGCTTTTTCCTTGGGGCTCACCAAGAGACCCAGTACTTC	CASSFFLGAHQETQYF
.	.	TRBV29-1	TRBJ2-5	TGCAGCGTTCGGGTTGGGGAGACCCAGTACTTC	CSVRVGETQYF
.	.	TRBV7-8	TRBJ1-2	TGTGCCAGCAGCTTAGAGACCGCCCGAGGGAGCTACACCTTC	CASSLETARGSYTF
.	.	TRBV2	TRBJ2-1	TGTGCCAGCAGCCAGCCGGGGCAGTTTGCCTATGAGCAGTTCTTC	CASSQPGQFAYEQFF
.	.	TRBV5-5	TRBJ2-2	TGTGCCAGCAGCTTGGCAGCAGAGGCCGGGGAGCTGTTTTTT	CASSLAAEAGELFF
once	.	TRBV4-1	TRBJ1-2	TGCGCCAGCAGCCGCCCTGAAGGAGGGGACTATGGCTACACCTTC	CASSRPEGGDYGYTF
few	.	TRBV11-2	TRBJ1-1	TGTGCCAGCAGTCCCTCGACAGTTTTCGGCGCCGCTTTCTTT	CASSPSTVFGAAFF
.	.	TRBV14	TRBJ2-5	TGTGCCAGCAGCCAGTCAGCCGGGACTACCCAGTACTTC	CASSQSAGTTQYF
.	.	TRBV18	TRBJ2-3	TGTGCCAGCTCCCTTCCGAGGGGTGGAGATACGCAGTATTTT	CASSLPRGGDTQYF
.	.	TRBV5-1	TRBJ2-1	TGCGCCAGCAGCAACTCCGGGACCCAGTACAATGAGCAGTTCTTC	CASSNSGTQYNEQFF
.	TRBD1	TRBV11-1	TRBJ2-1	TGTGCCAGCAGCTCAAGACGGGACAGGGGCAAGGGTGAGCAGTTCTTC	CASSSRRDRGKGEQFF
.	.	TRBV2	TRBJ2-5	TGTGCCAGCAGTGAACAGGGGGGAGGGGCGAAAGAGACCCAGTACTTC	CASSEQGGGAKETQYF
few	.	TRBV15	TRBJ2-7	TGTGCCACCAGCAGAGACAGAACCTCTTACGAGCAGTACTTC	CATSRDRTSYEQYF
.	.	TRBV5-1	TRBJ1-4	TGCGCCAGCAGAGTACCAACTAATGAAAAACTGTTTTTT	CASRVPTNEKLFF
.	TRBD1	TRBV4-2	TRBJ2-7	TGTGCCAGCAGCTCGGGACAGACAATCTCCTACGAGCAGTACTTC	CASSSGQTISYEQYF
once	TRBD1	TRBV19	TRBJ1-6	TGTGCCAGTAGCCTTCCCCAGGGGGCTAACAATTCACCCCTCCACTTT	CASSLPQGANNSPLHF
once	TRBD1	TRBV29-1	TRBJ2-5	TGCAGCGTTGAAGGTCTGGCAGGGGGCAGGGAGACCCAGTACTTC	CSVEGLAGGRETQYF